This entry describes one TCR beta chain. Its antigen remains unidentified. CDR3 length equals 15 residues. The germline V and J ends were trimmed by 5 bases and 14 bases, with 27 bases remaining between them. Germline lookup yields CDR1 MNHEY and CDR2 SMNVEV (reference sequence). Repertoires were generated with immunoSEQ multiplex PCR, while TCRdb's copy carries only in-frame clones and drops some. Altogether 70,000 to 80,000 clones are present, under 95% being singletons, with the ten largest covering 5% to 6.5%. The entry originates in a study of OX40 agonist ivuxolimab in advanced cancers. On the study more broadly: Intravenous ivuxolimab at 0.01 to 10 mg/kg was given to patients every 2 weeks. Three patients got partial responses; one had hepatocellular carcinoma and two had cutaneous melanoma. Regarding the study as a whole: Clones of CD4+ and CD8+ blood T cells grew by week 6 at doses of 0.1 to 3.0 mg/kg. CD8+ T cells (on average) carried more expanded clones than CD4+ T cells.

The receptor comes from an adult with an advanced solid tumor such as melanoma, head and neck, liver or kidney cancer. J is TRBJ1-2 and V is TRBV27, with a possible D match to TRBD1 (5 bases). Sample: CD4+ or CD8+ T cells sorted from blood, taken in a trial of the OX40 agonist ivuxolimab. CDR3 loop: CASSTRDGPIAGGTF. As DNA, the CDR3 is TGTGCCAGCAGTACCCGGGACGGCCCAATTGCCGGGGGGACCTTC.